This T cell receptor beta chain appears in the sequencing data of a study of T cells in Graves' hyperthyroidism and ophthalmopathy. Study findings and constraints: Most thyroid clonotypes with frequency above 0.001 were detected in blood. Ophthalmopathy cases were set apart from stable hyperthyroidism by a 13 V-J model.

It was RNA transcripts that yielded the amplified TCR beta CDR3 regions. Primed by the HTBI set, a first-round RT-PCR was run on the TCR CDR3. TCRdb re-called the multiplex PCR reads through MiXCR, storing one row per CDR3 protein. The sample shows hundreds of thousands of distinct CDR3 sequences, 11% to 15% of them seen only once. The hyperthyroidism was newly diagnosed and had lasted under 2 months; the patients were aged 18 to 65. Diagnoses rested on clinical symptoms, serum thyroxine and TRAb, thyroid ultrasound and orbital computed tomography. Germline-derived CDR1 and CDR2 are MGHRA and YSYEKL. The CDR3 consists of 12 residues. Trimming removed 3 bases at V and 4 bases at J, with 5 bases between. Remarks on this clonotype: Its matching antigen is unknown.

The chain uses TRBV4-1 and TRBJ2-3; D is undetermined. This TCR was recovered from a woman aged 18-30 years with Graves' hyperthyroidism. The sequenced sample consisted of blood. CDR3 in DNA: TGCGCCAGCAGCCATATCTCAGATACGCAGTATTTT. Its translation: CASSHISDTQYF.